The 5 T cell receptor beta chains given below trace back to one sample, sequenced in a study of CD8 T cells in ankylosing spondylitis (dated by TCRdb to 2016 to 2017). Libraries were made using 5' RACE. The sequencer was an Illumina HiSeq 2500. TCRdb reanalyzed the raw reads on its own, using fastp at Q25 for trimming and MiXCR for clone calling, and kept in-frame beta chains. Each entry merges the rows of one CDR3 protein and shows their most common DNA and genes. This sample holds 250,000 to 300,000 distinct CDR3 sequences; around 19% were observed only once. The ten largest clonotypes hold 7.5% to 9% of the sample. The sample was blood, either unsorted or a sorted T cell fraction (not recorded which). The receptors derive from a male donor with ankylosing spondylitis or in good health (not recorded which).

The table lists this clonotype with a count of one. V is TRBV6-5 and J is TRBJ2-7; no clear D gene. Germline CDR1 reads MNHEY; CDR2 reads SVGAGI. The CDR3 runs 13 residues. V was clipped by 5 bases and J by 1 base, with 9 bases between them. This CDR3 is CASSNRQSYEQYV. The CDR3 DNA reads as TGTGCCAGCAGTAACAGACAATCCTACGAGCAGTACGTC.

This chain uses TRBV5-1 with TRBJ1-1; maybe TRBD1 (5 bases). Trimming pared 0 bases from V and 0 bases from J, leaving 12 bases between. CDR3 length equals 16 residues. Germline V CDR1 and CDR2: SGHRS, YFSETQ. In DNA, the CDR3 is TGCGCCAGCAGCTTGGGGGGCAGTGATATGAACACTGAAGCTTTCTTT. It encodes CASSLGGSDMNTEAFF.

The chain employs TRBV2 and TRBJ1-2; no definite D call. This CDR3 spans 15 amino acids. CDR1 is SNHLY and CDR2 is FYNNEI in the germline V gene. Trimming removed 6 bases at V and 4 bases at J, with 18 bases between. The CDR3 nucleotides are TGTGCCAGCAGGCGAGCAGCGGCCCCTGGCTATGGCTACACCTTC. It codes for CASRRAAAPGYGYTF.

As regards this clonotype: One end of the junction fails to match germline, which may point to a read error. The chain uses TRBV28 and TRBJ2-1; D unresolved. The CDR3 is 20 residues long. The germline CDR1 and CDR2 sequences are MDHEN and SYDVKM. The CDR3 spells CASSQFSFLVGNRAYNGQFF. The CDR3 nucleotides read TGTGCCAGCAGTCAGTTCTCCTTCCTGGTGGGAAACCGGGCCTACAATGGGCAGTTCTTC. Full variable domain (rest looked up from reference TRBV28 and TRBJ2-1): DVKVTQSSRYLVKRTGEKVFLECVQDMDHENMFWYRQDPGLGLRLIYFSYDVKMKEKGDIPEGYSVSREKKERFSLILESASTNQTSMYLCASSQFSFLVGNRAYNGQFFGPGTRLTVL.

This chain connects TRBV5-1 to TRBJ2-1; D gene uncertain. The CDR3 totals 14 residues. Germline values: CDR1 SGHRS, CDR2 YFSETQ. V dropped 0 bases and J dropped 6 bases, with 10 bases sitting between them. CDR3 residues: CASSLEGPSNEQFF. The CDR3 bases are TGCGCCAGCAGCTTGGAGGGCCCCTCCAATGAGCAGTTCTTC. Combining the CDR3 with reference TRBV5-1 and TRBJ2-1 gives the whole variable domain KAGVTQTPRYLIKTRGQQVTLSCSPISGHRSVSWYQQTPGQGLQFLFEYFSETQRNKGNFPGRFSGRQFSNSRSEMNVSTLELGDSALYLCASSLEGPSNEQFFGPGTRLTVL.